This T cell receptor (beta chain) was recorded in a study of T cells in Graves' hyperthyroidism and ophthalmopathy. V shed 6 bases, J shed 4 bases, and the junction held 4 bases outside the gene matches. Germline CDR1 reads ENHRY; CDR2 reads SYGVKD. This CDR3 contains 14 residues. A word on this clonotype: Its matching antigen is unknown.

Amplified TCR beta CDR3 regions came from RNA transcripts. TCR CDR3 underwent first-round RT-PCR with the HTBI primer set. TCRdb recomputed calls from the multiplex PCR reads with MiXCR, one row per CDR3 protein. The sample holds some 800,000 distinct CDR3 sequences, roughly 40% seen once. Hyperthyroidism had been newly diagnosed in patients aged 18 to 65, and its duration was under 2 months. Findings of the study overall: The model's output predicted ophthalmopathy at a median of around 7 months prior to onset.

This clonotype was sampled from a man younger than 35 with Graves' hyperthyroidism. Sequencing used blood. The chain combines TRBV10-3 with TRBJ1-4, with TRBD1 matching over 8 bases. The DNA of the CDR3 is TGTGCCATCAGACCGGGACAGGTTAATGAAAAACTGTTTTTT. As protein: CAIRPGQVNEKLFF.